Below are 3 T cell receptor beta chains sequenced from a single sample in a study of regulatory T cells in long-lasting Graves disease. TCR beta libraries were built with iRepertoire HTBI primers and Arm-PCR of CDR3 regions. TCRdb called the multiplex PCR reads again in MiXCR, with one record for every CDR3 protein. The data show about 530,000 distinct CDR3 sequences, about 16% seen once. Time point in this sample: newly diagnosed GD, antithyroid drugs for less than 3 months. PBMCs were the source of the RNA used for TCR sequencing. The data also belong to a second study, concerning T cells in Graves' hyperthyroidism and ophthalmopathy.

This specimen consisted of peripheral blood mononuclear cells (PBMCs), obtained at new diagnosis, from a patient treated with antithyroid drugs. The receptors stem from a woman aged 35 to 60 with Graves disease.

This chain links TRBV5-5 with TRBJ2-7; 9 bases are a match to TRBD1. Per the germline V gene, CDR1 is SGHKS and CDR2 is YYEKEE (reference sequence). Unmatched junction bases numbered 9, after V lost 1 base and J lost 4 bases. This CDR3 spans 16 amino acids. The CDR3 spells CASSLRVGDRAYEQYF. The CDR3 DNA reads as TGTGCCAGCAGCTTGAGGGTAGGGGACAGGGCGTACGAGCAGTACTTC.

This clonotype was found once. This clone may be a read error of a much larger clone one base away. This chain joins TRBV20-1 and TRBJ1-2; D perhaps matches TRBD1 (6 bases). CDR3 length: 15 residues. Germline lookup yields CDR1 DFQATT and CDR2 SNEGSKA (reference sequence). Trimming left V 5 bases short and J 0 bases short, with 16 bases between. This CDR3 is CSAGGMDRANYGYTF. Written as DNA, the CDR3 is TGCAGTGCTGGGGGGATGGACAGAGCTAACTATGGCTACACCTTC.

This clonotype was detected a few times. The V gene is TRBV19, the J gene TRBJ2-1, with D tentatively TRBD1 (6 bases). Germline lookup yields CDR1 LNHDA and CDR2 SQIVND (reference sequence). The CDR3 is made up of 13 amino acids. The germline V and J ends were trimmed by 4 bases and 9 bases, with 13 bases remaining between them. The CDR3 DNA follows: TGTGCCAGTAGTAGCCAGGGGTTGGGTGAGCAGTTCTTC. Translating gives CASSSQGLGEQFF.